This TCR beta chain originates from a study of shared clonotypes between healthy human individuals. Findings and limits, study-wide: Few donors restricted represented genetic and exposure-history diversity.

Points on this clone: No antigen is known for it. Other nucleotide sequences from this sample produce the same CDR3.

Every subset had its genomic DNA shared out evenly among several immunoSEQ plates. Loaded into unsorted PBMC replicate PCRs was roughly 300 ng DNA, 25,000 to 30,000 T cell genomes. The data were produced by immunoSEQ multiplex PCR, yet TCRdb's version contains in-frame clones alone and is incomplete. The sample includes about 490,000 clones, around 78% of them seen just once. The V end lost 1 base, the J end lost 5 bases, and 6 bases lay between the germline ends. Germline CDR1 is SGHVS and CDR2 is FQNEAQ. The CDR3 covers 13 residues. The rearrangement links TRBV7-8 to TRBJ1-5, with a possible D match to TRBD1 (5 bases). The source of this sequence is a middle-aged woman in good health. Some clones in this sample may be carry-over from other donors' samples. The sample taken for sequencing was PBMCs. The CDR3 nucleotides are TGTGCCAGCAGCTTAGGAGGGGATCAGCCCCAGCATTTT. As protein: CASSLGGDQPQHF. Variable domain in full (rest from reference TRBV7-8 and TRBJ1-5): GAGVSQSPRYKVAKRGQDVALRCDPISGHVSLFWYQQALGQGPEFLTYFQNEAQLDKSGLPSDRFFAERPEGSVSTLKIQRTQQEDSAVYLCASSLGGDQPQHFGDGTRLSIL.